The 14 T cell receptor beta chains given below trace back to one sample, sequenced in a study of T cell repertoires in cytomegalovirus infection. Via MiXCR, TCRdb re-called the reads, giving one row per CDR3 protein. This sample has roughly 230,000 distinct CDR3 sequences, with roughly 20% found just once. What was sequenced was CD8+ T cells from PBMCs. The receptor source for this set is a human donor in good health (CMV status not recorded). Some clones in this sample may be carry-over from other donors' samples.

Only a few counts were recorded for this clonotype. V usage is TRBV20-1 and J usage is TRBJ2-7; D is perhaps TRBD2 (7 bases). The germline gives CDR1 DFQATT, CDR2 SNEGSKA (reference sequence). The CDR3 totals 13 residues. Trimming removed 7 bases at V and 3 bases at J, with 16 bases between. CDR3 sequence reads: CSGGGGRFYEQYF. The CDR3 DNA reads as TGCAGTGGGGGGGGCGGCAGGTTCTACGAGCAGTACTTC.

Comments on this clonotype: A much larger clone differs by one base, so this may be a read error. The chain couples TRBV7-9 to TRBJ2-7, with D possibly matching TRBD1 (6 bases). CDR1 is SEHNR, CDR2 FQNEAQ, per germline (reference sequence). The CDR3 has 14 amino acids. V shed 5 bases and J shed 2 bases, with 13 bases lying between them. The CDR3 DNA reads TGTGCCAGCAGCCCCCGGGACAATCCCTACGAGCAGTACTTC. Translating it yields CASSPRDNPYEQYF.

This clonotype was observed at least ten times. The V call is TRBV7-6, the J call TRBJ1-1; tentative D call: TRBD1 (5 bases). Per the germline V gene, CDR1 is SGHVS and CDR2 is FNYEAQ. V lost 5 bases and J 1 base, leaving 20 bases between the germline ends. The CDR3 contains 17 residues. The CDR3 region has the DNA TGTGCCAGCAGCCCAGCCCTAGGCGGGGACCAGAACACTGAAGCTTTCTTT. Protein sequence: CASSPALGGDQNTEAFF.

This clonotype appeared a few times. J is TRBJ1-2 and V is TRBV7-2; TRBD1 matches at 7 bases. CDR1 and CDR2 (germline): SGHTA, FQGNSA. The CDR3 loop spans 15 amino acids. The V gene end was trimmed by 5 bases and the J gene end by 4 bases; junction bases not matched to a gene: 10. The CDR3 reads CASSIPTGSGYGYTF. The CDR3 DNA reads TGTGCCAGCAGCATACCGACAGGGAGCGGCTATGGCTACACCTTC.

This chain joins TRBV20-1 and TRBJ2-1; D may be TRBD2 (6 bases). This CDR3 is built from 13 residues. V was clipped by 5 bases and J by 9 bases, with 17 bases between them. Germline V gene lookup returns CDR1 DFQATT and CDR2 SNEGSKA (reference sequence). The CDR3 sequence is CSALRVNGGEQFF. The CDR3 coding sequence is TGCAGTGCTCTACGGGTTAACGGGGGTGAGCAGTTCTTC.

This clonotype has a count of ten or more. The chain has TRBV7-2 and TRBJ1-5, with D perhaps matching TRBD1 (6 bases). This CDR3 has 15 residues. Germline values: CDR1 SGHTA, CDR2 FQGNSA. Trimming removed 5 bases from V and 6 bases from J, with 17 bases in between. DNA of the CDR3: TGTGCCAGCAGCACCCAGCTACAGGGCGCTCAGCCCCAGCATTTT. Translation gives CASSTQLQGAQPQHF.

There are a few counts of this clonotype. This chain links TRBV29-1 with TRBJ1-4; the match to TRBD1 covers 9 bases. The ends lost 7 bases at V and 5 bases at J; junction bases unmatched: 5. The CDR3 totals 13 residues. The germline CDR1 and CDR2 sequences are SQVTM and ANQGSEA. DNA for the CDR3: TGCAGCGGTTTCGACAGGGGGAATGAAAAACTGTTTTTT. Encoded protein: CSGFDRGNEKLFF.

The chain has TRBV3-1 and TRBJ2-2; possible D gene TRBD2, 6 bases. The CDR3 is made up of 20 amino acids. The germline V and J ends were trimmed by 2 bases and 0 bases, with 22 bases remaining between them. Germline-derived CDR1 and CDR2 are LGHDT and YNNKEL (reference sequence). For the CDR3, the DNA is TGTGCCAGCAGCCAAACGTTAAACCCCTCCTGGGGGGCGAACACCGGGGAGCTGTTTTTT. Its protein is CASSQTLNPSWGANTGELFF.

This clonotype appeared a few times. The V and J genes are TRBV6-2 or TRBV6-3 and TRBJ1-1, with D possibly being TRBD1 (6 bases). This CDR3 comprises 12 residues. The germline gives CDR1 MNHEY, CDR2 SVGEGT. Trimming stripped 3 bases from V and 5 bases from J, with 7 bases between. The CDR3 DNA is TGTGCCAGCAGTTATACAGGGACTGAAGCTTTCTTT. Protein product: CASSYTGTEAFF.

The genes are TRBV4-2 and TRBJ2-1; D remains unclear. Looked up from germline, CDR1 is LGHNA and CDR2 is YNFKEQ. This CDR3 region has 14 residues. The V end lost 3 bases, the J end lost 8 bases, and 14 bases lay between the germline ends. This CDR3 is CASSHGTPSDEQFF. CDR3 in DNA: TGTGCCAGCAGCCACGGTACCCCGAGTGATGAGCAGTTCTTC.

In this sample, this clonotype turned up many times. The chain joins TRBV14 to TRBJ2-7, with TRBD1 matching 11 bases. The CDR3 sequence is 20 residues long. The junction had 14 bases not matched to a gene; V was cut back by 1 base and J by 0 bases. CDR1 is SGHDN, CDR2 FVKESK, per germline. For the CDR3, the DNA is TGTGCCAGCAGCCAAGTTCAGGGGACAGGGGGTGACGAATTCTCCTACGAGCAGTACTTC. Its protein product is CASSQVQGTGGDEFSYEQYF.

This clonotype has only a few counts. The V gene is TRBV2, the J gene TRBJ2-2; D might be TRBD1 or TRBD2, each matching 5 bases. Germline V gives CDR1 SNHLY, CDR2 FYNNEI. The germline V and J ends were trimmed by 6 bases and 7 bases, with 18 bases remaining between them. The CDR3 has 15 amino acids. The CDR3 is CASSGLDPRGGELFF. In nucleotides, the CDR3 is TGTGCCAGCAGCGGACTGGACCCGAGGGGCGGGGAGCTGTTTTTT.

This clonotype has just a few counts. The chain is built from TRBV12-3 or TRBV12-4 and TRBJ2-5; possible D gene TRBD2, 6 bases. CDR3 size: 10 residues. Trimming stripped 6 bases from V and 7 bases from J, with 6 bases between. The CDR3 loop is CASSGGTQYF. CDR3 DNA sequence: TGTGCCAGCAGCGGGGGGACCCAGTACTTC.

The sample holds many counts of this clonotype. V gene TRBV7-9 combines with J gene TRBJ2-2, with a possible D match to TRBD1 (5 bases). Germline V lookup: CDR1 SEHNR, CDR2 FQNEAQ (reference sequence). Between the trimmed V and J ends, which lost 4 bases and 5 bases, there was a span of 17 bases. CDR3 length: 16 amino acids. In DNA, the CDR3 is TGTGCCAGCAGCTCCCTCGTGAAGGGGAATACCGGGGAGCTGTTTTTT. Amino acids: CASSSLVKGNTGELFF.